The present entry profiles one TCR beta chain with its context. Though nominally healthy at sampling, donors likely had unrecorded immune exposures. Germline V gives CDR1 LNHDA, CDR2 SQIVND (reference sequence). Trimming took off 7 bases at V and 5 bases at J, with 14 bases between the two ends. The CDR3 runs 13 residues. The source of the sample is a study of cytomegalovirus exposure and HLA in healthy donors. PCR was performed using 60 Vbeta and 13 Jbeta primers. This table comes from immunoSEQ multiplex PCR, and its TCRdb copy is limited to in-frame clones, with some not included. The sample comprises around 130,000 clones, 70% to 85% of which are singletons, and 2% to 3% rests with the top ten.

This TCR derives from a woman aged 60-75 years in good health and CMV-seropositive. The sample was PBMCs. The chain uses TRBV19 and TRBJ1-2; possibly TRBD1 for D (5 bases). The CDR3 DNA sequence: TGTGCCAGTACCATTTGGGGGGAGTATGGCTACACCTTC. Its translation is CASTIWGEYGYTF.